The next 20 T cell receptor beta chains were all read from a single sample in a study of blood T cell repertoires in COVID-19. Using immunoSEQ multiplex PCR, the repertoire was profiled, and TCRdb retains in-frame clones only, with some absent. Altogether 90,000 or so clones are present, about 88% being singletons, with the ten largest covering 7% to 7.5%. The sample consisted of peripheral blood. These receptors all come from a man between 60 and 70 years old with acute or convalescent COVID-19.

This rearrangement joins TRBV15 to TRBJ1-5; 7 nucleotides match TRBD1. This CDR3 contains 15 residues. Germline V gives CDR1 LNHNV, CDR2 YYDKDF (reference sequence). The V segment lost 0 bases and the J segment 8 bases; nucleotides outside the gene matches: 7. The CDR3 nucleotides read TGTGCCACCAGCAGAGAGGGACAGCCTGGGGAGCCCCAGCATTTT. The encoded protein is CATSREGQPGEPQHF. Supplemented by reference TRBV15 and TRBJ1-5, the full variable domain reads DAMVIQNPRYQVTQFGKPVTLSCSQTLNHNVMYWYQQKSSQAPKLLFHYYDKDFNNEADTPDNFQSRRPNTSFCFLDIRSPGLGDTAMYLCATSREGQPGEPQHFGDGTRLSIL.

This rearrangement joins TRBV9 to TRBJ1-2, with D perhaps TRBD1 (6 bases). V shed 0 bases and J shed 6 bases, with 12 bases lying between them. Germline CDR1 SGDLS, CDR2 YYNGEE. This CDR3 has 14 amino acids. The CDR3 DNA follows: TGTGCCAGCAGCGTAGAGTTCAGGGGAGATGGCTACACCTTC. It specifies CASSVEFRGDGYTF. Based on the CDR3 plus reference TRBV9 and TRBJ1-2, the full variable domain is DSGVTQTPKHLITATGQRVTLRCSPRSGDLSVYWYQQSLDQGLQFLIQYYNGEERAKGNILERFSAQQFPDLHSELNLSSLELGDSALYFCASSVEFRGDGYTFGSGTRLTVV.

This clone was observed a handful of times. The rearrangement links TRBV5-1 to TRBJ1-1, with 9 bases lining up with TRBD1. Germline CDR1 is SGHRS and CDR2 is YFSETQ. This CDR3 is built from 17 residues. V gave up 4 bases and J gave up 0 bases; unmatched junction bases: 10. CDR3 residues: CASSGGTGQLLNTEAFF. CDR3 nucleotide sequence: TGCGCCAGCAGCGGAGGGACAGGGCAACTATTGAACACTGAAGCTTTCTTT.

The chain carries TRBV7-9 and TRBJ2-1, with 8 bases aligning to TRBD2. The junction had 11 bases not matched to a gene; V was cut back by 4 bases and J by 9 bases. This CDR3 spans 15 amino acids. The germline gives CDR1 SEHNR, CDR2 FQNEAQ (reference sequence). The CDR3 bases are TGTGCCAGCAGCTCGGCCAGCGGGAGTTCCGGTGAGCAGTTCTTC. Translating gives CASSSASGSSGEQFF.

This chain uses TRBV11-2 with TRBJ2-2; 7 bases align to TRBD2. This CDR3 is 15 amino acids long. Germline trimming cut 1 base from V and 4 bases from J; bases unmatched to any gene: 3. Germline assignment: CDR1 SGHAT and CDR2 FQNNGV. The DNA of the CDR3 is TGTGCCAGCAGCTTAGCTATAGCGGGCACCGGGGAGCTGTTTTTT. This translates into CASSLAIAGTGELFF.

With respect to this clone: Other DNA variants within this sample encode the same CDR3. In DNA form, the CDR3 reads TGTGCCAGCAGGGGACAGTCCTACGAGCAGTACTTC. This translates into CASRGQSYEQYF. The chain combines TRBV7-9 with TRBJ2-7; 7 nucleotides agree with TRBD1. Germline V gives CDR1 SEHNR, CDR2 FQNEAQ (reference sequence). The CDR3 is 12 amino acids. The trim removed 6 bases at V and 1 base at J, leaving 0 bases unmatched.

The chain employs TRBV6-5 and TRBJ2-7; 9 bases match TRBD1. Germline CDR1 is MNHEY and CDR2 is SVGAGI. The V and J ends lost 6 bases and 1 base, in that order; junction bases with no gene match: 7. There are 15 residues in the CDR3. CDR3 sequence: CASRTLQGASYEQYF. The DNA of the CDR3 is TGTGCCAGCAGGACCCTACAGGGGGCGTCCTACGAGCAGTACTTC.

In this sample, this clone turned up a few times. V gene TRBV4-3 combines with J gene TRBJ1-6; 7 nucleotides align to TRBD1. CDR3 size: 14 residues. The V and J ends lost 2 bases and 12 bases, in that order; junction bases with no gene match: 7. Germline V CDR1 and CDR2: LGHNA, YSLEER. The CDR3 is CASSQRQGREPLHF. The CDR3, as DNA: TGCGCCAGCAGCCAAAGACAGGGCCGAGAACCCCTCCACTTT.

This rearrangement joins TRBV9 to TRBJ2-1; possible D gene TRBD1, 7 bases. Trimming shortened V by 0 bases and J by 8 bases, and 21 bases separated the two germline ends. The length of the CDR3 is 17 residues. Germline V gene lookup returns CDR1 SGDLS and CDR2 YYNGEE. The CDR3: CASSVDPGGLVKDEQFF. The CDR3 coding sequence is TGTGCCAGCAGCGTAGATCCAGGGGGACTGGTAAAGGATGAGCAGTTCTTC. The entire variable domain, with the rest obtained from reference TRBV9 and TRBJ2-1, is as follows: DSGVTQTPKHLITATGQRVTLRCSPRSGDLSVYWYQQSLDQGLQFLIQYYNGEERAKGNILERFSAQQFPDLHSELNLSSLELGDSALYFCASSVDPGGLVKDEQFFGPGTRLTVL.

The rearrangement links TRBV7-9 to TRBJ2-7; 11 positions match TRBD2. The V gene's germline CDR1 is SEHNR and CDR2 FQNEAQ (reference sequence). V dropped 5 bases and J dropped 7; count of bases not matched to a gene: 10. CDR3 length: 15 residues. CDR3: CASSPVSGGAGEQYF. In DNA, the CDR3 is TGTGCCAGCAGCCCCGTTAGCGGGGGGGCTGGGGAGCAGTACTTC.

In its sample, this clone was seen a few times. CDR3 in amino acids: CASSTDRGETQYF. DNA of the CDR3: TGTGCCAGCAGCACTGACAGGGGCGAGACCCAGTACTTC. V is TRBV13 and J is TRBJ2-5; TRBD1 agrees at 8 bases. V was pared by 5 bases and J by 5 bases, with 4 bases of the junction left unmatched. This CDR3 region has 13 residues. Germline V gene sequence: CDR1 PRHDT, CDR2 FYEKMQ (reference sequence).

J is TRBJ2-2 and V is TRBV19; the D gene is possibly TRBD2 (5 bases). CDR3 length: 13 residues. Trimming removed 9 bases from V and 5 bases from J, with 13 bases in between. In germline, CDR1 is LNHDA, CDR2 SQIVND (reference sequence). The CDR3 DNA is TGTGCCAGCTTAGAGGGTGAGACCGGGGAGCTGTTTTTT. This sequence encodes CASLEGETGELFF.

The chain couples TRBV19 to TRBJ1-2; D perhaps matches TRBD1 (6 bases). The CDR3 contains 15 residues. Germline CDR1 and CDR2: LNHDA and SQIVND (reference sequence). The V and J ends lost 6 bases and 8 bases respectively, with 22 bases between them. The CDR3 nucleotides read TGTGCCAGTAGCTCCACTCAACAGGGCGGTTGGGGCTACACCTTC. Its protein is CASSSTQQGGWGYTF.

The chain recombines TRBV5-6 with TRBJ2-5; TRBD1 matches at 8 bases. V shed 6 bases and J 3 bases; nucleotides not matched to a gene: 7. The V gene's germline CDR1 is SGHDT and CDR2 YYEEEE. This CDR3 region has 14 residues. Here the CDR3 reads CASTGQGLEETQYF. The CDR3 nucleotides read TGTGCCAGCACCGGACAGGGTTTGGAAGAGACCCAGTACTTC.

The rearrangement links TRBV7-2 to TRBJ2-1; 14 nucleotides align to TRBD2. The junction had 7 bases not matched to a gene; V was cut back by 5 bases and J by 7 bases. Looked up from germline, CDR1 is SGHTA and CDR2 is FQGNSA. CDR3 length: 16 amino acids. The CDR3 nucleotides read TGTGCCAGCAGCACGACTAGCGGGGGGGCGGGAAATGAGCAGTTCTTC. It is translated as CASSTTSGGAGNEQFF.

The chain is built from TRBV18 and TRBJ1-3; 9 nucleotides match TRBD1. V gave up 4 bases and J gave up 2 bases; unmatched junction bases: 3. Germline values: CDR1 KGHSH, CDR2 LQKENI. The CDR3 loop spans 15 amino acids. The CDR3 sequence: CASSRDREPGNTIYF. CDR3 DNA: TGTGCCAGCTCACGGGACAGGGAACCTGGAAACACCATATATTTT.

This clone was counted once. The V gene is TRBV5-1, the J gene TRBJ2-2, with TRBD2 matching 10 bases. CDR3 size: 17 residues. Losses at the gene ends were 3 bases for V and 1 base for J; bases not matched to a gene: 6. Germline CDR1 is SGHRS and CDR2 is YFSETQ. The CDR3 coding sequence is TGCGCCAGCAGCTCTCTTAGCGGGGGGAAGAACACCGGGGAGCTGTTTTTT. The encoded protein is CASSSLSGGKNTGELFF. The entire variable domain, with the rest obtained from reference TRBV5-1 and TRBJ2-2, is as follows: KAGVTQTPRYLIKTRGQQVTLSCSPISGHRSVSWYQQTPGQGLQFLFEYFSETQRNKGNFPGRFSGRQFSNSRSEMNVSTLELGDSALYLCASSSLSGGKNTGELFFGEGSRLTVL.

The V gene is TRBV15, the J gene TRBJ1-2; D not certain. Germline V CDR1 and CDR2: LNHNV, YYDKDF (reference sequence). The CDR3 contains 15 residues. V was clipped by 4 bases and J by 8 bases, with 20 bases between them. The DNA for the CDR3 is TGTGCCACCAGCATCGAGGTAGTTGGATCCCTGGGCTACACCTTC. Amino acids: CATSIEVVGSLGYTF. The full variable domain, with the rest looked up from reference TRBV15 and TRBJ1-2, is DAMVIQNPRYQVTQFGKPVTLSCSQTLNHNVMYWYQQKSSQAPKLLFHYYDKDFNNEADTPDNFQSRRPNTSFCFLDIRSPGLGDTAMYLCATSIEVVGSLGYTFGSGTRLTVV.

The chain couples TRBV29-1 to TRBJ2-5; D may be TRBD2 (7 bases). The CDR3 runs to 14 residues. Looked up from germline, CDR1 is SQVTM and CDR2 is ANQGSEA. V was shortened by 8 bases and J by 5 bases, with 21 bases between the two germline ends. CDR3 coding DNA: TGCAGCACTCTAAGGGGGGGGATCGACGAGACCCAGTACTTC. Translating it yields CSTLRGGIDETQYF.

In this sample, this clone turned up a few times. The chain combines TRBV21-1 with TRBJ1-5; TRBD1 is the table's D call and was not checked against the DNA. TRBV21-1 is designated a pseudogene. The length of the CDR3 is 14 residues. The CDR3 DNA reads TGTGCCAGCAAGGGACAGGGAAGCAATCAGCCCCAGCATTTT. Its translation is CASKGQGSNQPQHF.